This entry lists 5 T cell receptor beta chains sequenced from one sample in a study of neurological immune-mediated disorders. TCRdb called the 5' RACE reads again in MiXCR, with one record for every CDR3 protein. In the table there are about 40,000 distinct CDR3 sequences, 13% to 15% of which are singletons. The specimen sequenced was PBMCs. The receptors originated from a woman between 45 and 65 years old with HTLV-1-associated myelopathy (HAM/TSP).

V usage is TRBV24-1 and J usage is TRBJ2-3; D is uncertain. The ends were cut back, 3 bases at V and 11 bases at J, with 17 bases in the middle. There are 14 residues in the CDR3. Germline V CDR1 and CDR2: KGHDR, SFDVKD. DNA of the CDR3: TGTGCCACCAGTGATCAAACGGCCTACAATGAGCAGTATTTT. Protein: CATSDQTAYNEQYF.

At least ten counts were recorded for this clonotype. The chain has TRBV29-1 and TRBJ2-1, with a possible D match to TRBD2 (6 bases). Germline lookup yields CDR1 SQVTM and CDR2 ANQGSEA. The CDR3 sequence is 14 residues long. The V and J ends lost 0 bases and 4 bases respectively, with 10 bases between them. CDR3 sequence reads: CSVEDRRGYNEQFF. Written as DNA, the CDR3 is TGCAGCGTTGAAGATAGACGGGGGTACAATGAGCAGTTCTTC.

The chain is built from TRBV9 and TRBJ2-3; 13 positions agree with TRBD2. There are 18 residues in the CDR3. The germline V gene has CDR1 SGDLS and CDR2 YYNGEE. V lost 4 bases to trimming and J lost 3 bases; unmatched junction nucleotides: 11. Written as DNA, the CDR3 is TGTGCCAGCAGCACCACTAGCGGGGGGGCTGGTTTTACAGATACGCAGTATTTT. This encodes CASSTTSGGAGFTDTQYF.

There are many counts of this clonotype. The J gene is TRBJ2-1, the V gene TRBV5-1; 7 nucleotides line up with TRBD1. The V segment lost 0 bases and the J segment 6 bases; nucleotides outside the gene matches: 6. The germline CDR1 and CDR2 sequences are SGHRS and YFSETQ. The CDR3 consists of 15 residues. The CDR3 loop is CASSLVESGGNEQFF. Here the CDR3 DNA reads TGCGCCAGCAGCTTGGTAGAGTCAGGGGGCAATGAGCAGTTCTTC.

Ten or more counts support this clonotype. The CDR3 spells CASRDRDYGYTF. CDR3 sequence (DNA): TGTGCCAGCCGGGACAGGGACTATGGCTACACCTTC. The chain joins TRBV2 to TRBJ1-2; 9 bases agree with TRBD1. This CDR3 has 12 amino acids. The ends lost 8 bases at V and 3 bases at J; junction bases unmatched: 1. CDR1 SNHLY and CDR2 FYNNEI come from the germline V gene.